This TCR beta chain stems from a study of blood T cell repertoires in COVID-19. After removal of 10 bases from V and 5 bases from J, the junction contained 7 bases not matched to a gene. The CDR3 contains 13 residues. The germline gives CDR1 ENHRY, CDR2 SYGVKD. Residents of about two dozen US areas, aged about 18 to 89 years, made up the participants. Participant reports of clinical history set cohort assignment. Under the authors' procedure: Amplification with reference gene primers provided the estimates of nucleated cell counts. This table comes from immunoSEQ multiplex PCR, and its TCRdb copy is limited to in-frame clones, with some not included. For V, J and clone size, that table is used; D and trimming come from the DNA. This table holds 200,000 to 250,000 clones, 70% to 90% found once.

Sequenced material: PBMCs or T cells enriched from blood (not recorded which). The rearrangement uses TRBV10-3 and TRBJ1-4, with 7 bases aligning to TRBD1. The TCR sequence derives from a woman aged 50 to 65 with acute COVID-19. Written as DNA, the CDR3 is TGTGCCACCGCACAGGGGATCAATGAAAAACTGTTTTTT. Encoded protein: CATAQGINEKLFF.